This T cell receptor (beta chain) stems from a study of regulatory T cells in long-lasting Graves disease. Study results and caveats: When disease was persistent, TRBV28, TRBJ1-2 and TRBJ2-5 were the favored segments.

Time point given: newly diagnosed GD, antithyroid drugs for less than 3 months. RNA extracted from PBMCs served as the sequencing template. The V gene end was trimmed by 1 base and the J gene end by 6 bases; junction bases not matched to a gene: 17. The CDR3 runs 18 residues. The germline V gene encodes CDR1 MGHRA and CDR2 YSYEKL. For TCR beta, libraries came from iRepertoire HTBI primers and Arm-PCR of CDR3 regions. One entry per CDR3 protein, called by TCRdb with MiXCR from the multiplex PCR reads. The table shows 500,000 or so distinct CDR3 sequences, with 14% occurring only once. In its sample, this clonotype was seen many times. Its specificity is not known. This sample also belongs to another study, concerning T cells in Graves' hyperthyroidism and ophthalmopathy.

This TCR was recovered from a woman aged 50 to 65 with Graves disease. The gene calls are TRBV4-1 and TRBJ2-7, with TRBD1 identical over 8 bases. The sequencing here drew on peripheral blood mononuclear cells (PBMCs), taken at new diagnosis, from a patient treated with antithyroid drugs. CDR3 bases: TGCGCCAGCAGCCAAGGACCTAGCTCCGCCGACAGGGGAAGCGAGCAGTACTTC. Its translation is CASSQGPSSADRGSEQYF.